The 11 T cell receptor beta chains given below trace back to one sample, sequenced in a study of T cells in Graves' hyperthyroidism and ophthalmopathy. Amplification targeted TCR beta CDR3 regions from RNA transcripts. With the HTBI primer set, the TCR CDR3 went through a first round of RT-PCR. Using its own MiXCR run on the multiplex PCR reads, TCRdb lists one record per CDR3 protein. Among some 740,000 distinct CDR3 sequences listed, 14% were seen once. Sample: blood. These receptors were taken from a young woman with Graves' hyperthyroidism.

Comments on this clonotype: One base away lies a much larger clone, so this may be a sequencing read error. The chain recombines TRBV18 with TRBJ2-1; 10 nucleotides align to TRBD2. The germline CDR1 and CDR2 sequences are KGHSH and LQKENI. The CDR3 runs to 14 residues. CDR3 sequence: CASSLLAGVDEQLF. The CDR3 DNA reads as TGTGCCAGCTCCCTTCTAGCGGGAGTCGATGAGCAGCTCTTC.

This clonotype showed up just a few times. The J gene is TRBJ2-7, the V gene TRBV9; the D gene could be TRBD1 or TRBD2 (5 bases each). CDR3 length: 14 residues. Trimming took off 3 bases at V and 2 bases at J, with 12 bases between the two ends. Germline CDR1 is SGDLS and CDR2 is YYNGEE. CDR3 DNA: TGTGCCAGCAGCGAGGGACCCTCGACCTACGAGCAGTACTTC. Translation: CASSEGPSTYEQYF.

This clonotype was picked up many times. The chain couples TRBV30 to TRBJ1-1; 7 nucleotides align to TRBD1. V gave up 1 base and J gave up 8 bases; unmatched junction bases: 10. CDR3 length equals 14 residues. The germline CDR1 and CDR2 sequences are GTSNPN and SVGIG (reference sequence). CDR3 region: CAWSALGGGAEAFF. The CDR3 DNA reads as TGTGCCTGGAGTGCCCTGGGAGGGGGCGCCGAAGCTTTCTTT.

This clonotype was detected ten times or more. The CDR3 sequence: CASGTAAGAPGANEQFF. The CDR3 DNA follows: TGTGCCAGCGGAACCGCAGCGGGAGCCCCGGGGGCCAATGAGCAGTTCTTC. V gene TRBV27 combines with J gene TRBJ2-1; 8 nucleotides align to TRBD2. Trimming removed 8 bases from V and 6 bases from J; junction bases left unmatched: 18. This CDR3 spans 17 amino acids. CDR1 and CDR2 (germline): MNHEY, SMNVEV (reference sequence).

The table lists this clonotype with many counts. This sequence joins TRBV3-1 and TRBJ1-1; no definite D call. The CDR3 runs to 11 residues. Trimming cost V 4 bases and J 7 bases, with 7 bases left between them. Germline values: CDR1 LGHDT, CDR2 YNNKEL (reference sequence). This CDR3 is CASSRTDEAFF. CDR3 nucleotide sequence: TGTGCCAGCAGCCGAACGGATGAAGCTTTCTTT.

This clonotype was observed many times. CDR3 amino acids: CASNPWREGSSEQFF. The DNA for the CDR3 is TGTGCCAGCAACCCTTGGCGGGAGGGGTCGAGTGAGCAGTTCTTC. The J gene is TRBJ2-1, the V gene TRBV6-4; 9 bases map to TRBD2. CDR3 size: 15 residues. After removal of 7 bases from V and 9 bases from J, the junction contained 13 bases not matched to a gene. CDR1 is MRHNA and CDR2 is SNTAGT in the germline V gene.

The chain is built from TRBV9 and TRBJ1-1; 9 bases match TRBD1. The CDR3 is 17 residues long. The germline V gene encodes CDR1 SGDLS and CDR2 YYNGEE. With V trimmed by 4 bases and J by 3 bases, 13 bases remained unmatched. CDR3 bases: TGTGCCAGCAGCCACCACCCGACAGGGGGGGTGGACACTGAAGCTTTCTTT. Translation gives CASSHHPTGGVDTEAFF. The variable domain in full, with the rest retrieved from reference TRBV9 and TRBJ1-1, is DSGVTQTPKHLITATGQRVTLRCSPRSGDLSVYWYQQSLDQGLQFLIQYYNGEERAKGNILERFSAQQFPDLHSELNLSSLELGDSALYFCASSHHPTGGVDTEAFFGQGTRLTVV.

Of note for this clonotype: This may be a read error, as it is one base from a much larger clone. The chain recombines TRBV6-1 with TRBJ2-7; 8 positions agree with TRBD1. The germline gives CDR1 MNHNS, CDR2 SASEGT. This CDR3 has 14 residues. The CDR3 DNA reads as TGTGCCAACAGTAATCTACAGGGGGCCTACGAGCAGTACTTC. This translates into CANSNLQGAYEQYF.

This clonotype was counted only a few times. The chain is built from TRBV6-1 and TRBJ1-2; 10 bases line up with TRBD1. There are 17 residues in the CDR3. V lost 4 bases, J lost 6 bases, and 14 bases stayed unmatched. Per germline, CDR1 MNHNS and CDR2 SASEGT. CDR3 loop: CASSARTGGGTLDGYTF. The DNA for the CDR3 is TGTGCCAGCAGTGCGCGGACAGGGGGTGGTACTTTGGATGGCTACACCTTC.

J is TRBJ2-2 and V is TRBV30, with D perhaps matching TRBD2 (6 bases). The germline V gene encodes CDR1 GTSNPN and CDR2 SVGIG (reference sequence). The CDR3 covers 15 residues. The V and J ends lost 5 bases and 4 bases respectively, with 17 bases between them. Here the CDR3 DNA reads TGTGCCTGGGAAGGAGGGCTTCTCGGCACCGGGGAGCTGTTTTTT. Its protein is CAWEGGLLGTGELFF.

The rearrangement links TRBV7-2 to TRBJ1-6; possibly TRBD1 for D (5 bases). Germline lookup yields CDR1 SGHTA and CDR2 FQGNSA. The CDR3 has 16 amino acids. V was clipped by 7 bases and J by 7 bases, with 20 bases between them. CDR3 bases: TGTGCCAGCATGGGGGTGAGCACCCGACCGAATTCACCCCTCCACTTT. It is translated as CASMGVSTRPNSPLHF.